A selection of T cell receptor beta chains follows, all from one sample in a study of T cells after yellow fever vaccination. Via MiXCR, TCRdb re-called the 5' RACE reads, giving one row per CDR3 protein. The table lists 500,000 to 700,000 distinct CDR3 sequences, 19% of them singletons. The source was PBMCs, collected 15 days after the yellow fever booster vaccination. These TCRs come from a man under 40 who received the YFV17D yellow fever vaccine. CDR3s include the opening cysteine and the closing phenylalanine or tryptophan. Each record gives: CDR3 length, J gene, D gene, clone size, V gene, CDR3 DNA, CDR3 protein. The D gene is left open where the match is weak. Some rows have no size entry. The others give once, few or many, or a class for an expanded clone.

12	TRBJ1-1	.	few	TRBV5-1	TGCGCCAGCAGCTGGGACCGGGCTGAAGCTTTCTTT	CASSWDRAEAFF
12	TRBJ1-1	TRBD1	.	TRBV6-5	TGTGCCAGCAGCAACCGGGACAGAGAAGCTTTCTTT	CASSNRDREAFF
15	TRBJ2-2	.	.	TRBV2	TGTGCCAGCAGTTGGATGAGGGGCGATGCCGGGGAGCTGTTTTTT	CASSWMRGDAGELFF
12	TRBJ2-1	.	.	TRBV24-1	TGTGCCACCAGTGAAAGTTGGGCTGAGCAGTTCTTC	CATSESWAEQFF
16	TRBJ2-3	.	.	TRBV15	TGTGCCACCAGCACCGAACCCCGGTTGCGTACAGATACGCAGTATTTT	CATSTEPRLRTDTQYF
15	TRBJ2-7	.	.	TRBV12-3/TRBV12-4	TGTGCCAGCAGTGTCGGGGCCCTAAGCTCCTACGAGCAGTACTTC	CASSVGALSSYEQYF
11	TRBJ2-1	.	many	TRBV5-1	TGCGCCAGCAGCCAAGGCTCTGAGCAGTTCTTC	CASSQGSEQFF
15	TRBJ2-2	TRBD2	few	TRBV28	TGTGCCAGCAGTACTGGGACTAGCGGGACGAGCGAGCTGTTTTTT	CASSTGTSGTSELFF
14	TRBJ2-1	.	.	TRBV12-3/TRBV12-4	TGTGCCAGCAGTTTTCTCCGGTCGGAGGATGAGCAGTTCTTC	CASSFLRSEDEQFF
14	TRBJ2-1	.	.	TRBV9	TGTGCCAGCAGCGCCATACCGACCGGTGATGAGCAGTTCTTC	CASSAIPTGDEQFF
15	TRBJ2-3	.	.	TRBV10-1	TGCGCCAGCAGTGATCCGGGAGCTATCCCAGATACGCAGTATTTT	CASSDPGAIPDTQYF
12	TRBJ2-7	TRBD2	.	TRBV20-1	TGCAGTGCAGAGGGACTAGAGTACGAGCAGTACTTC	CSAEGLEYEQYF
17	TRBJ1-1	TRBD1	.	TRBV15	TGTGCCACCAGCAGAGACGACAGGACAGGGCCGAACACTGAAGCTTTCTTT	CATSRDDRTGPNTEAFF
17	TRBJ2-3	TRBD1	few	TRBV7-3	TGTGCCAGCAGCCCATGGGTACAGGACAGGAGCCCAGATACGCAGTATTTT	CASSPWVQDRSPDTQYF
13	TRBJ2-1	.	few	TRBV30	TGTGCCTGGAATGTCGGAACGGCTAATGAGCAGTTCTTC	CAWNVGTANEQFF
16	TRBJ1-2	.	few	TRBV11-3	TGTGCCAGCAGCCTACGTGCTGGGATCCCCTGGGATGGCTACACCTTC	CASSLRAGIPWDGYTF
14	TRBJ1-2	.	.	TRBV20-1	TGCAGTGCACCAACTCACAGGGTTAACTATGGCTACACCTTC	CSAPTHRVNYGYTF
14	TRBJ2-1	.	few	TRBV20-1	TGCAGTGCCCCCTGGCCTAACTGGTACAATGAGCAGTTCTTC	CSAPWPNWYNEQFF
14	TRBJ2-7	.	few	TRBV28	TGTGCCAGCAGTACCCCCCGGGATCCCCACGAGCAGTACTTC	CASSTPRDPHEQYF
13	TRBJ2-1	.	.	TRBV12-3/TRBV12-4	TGTGCCAGCAGTTTATTTCCCTACAATGAGCAGTTCTTC	CASSLFPYNEQFF
14	TRBJ1-5	TRBD1	few	TRBV6-5	TGTGCCAGCAGTTCCGGGACAGGGACTCAGCCCCAGCATTTT	CASSSGTGTQPQHF
15	TRBJ2-7	TRBD2	.	TRBV7-9	TGTGCCAGCAGCTTATGGCGGGAGGCCGTCTACGAGCAGTACTTC	CASSLWREAVYEQYF
14	TRBJ1-1	TRBD1	few	TRBV4-1	TGCGCCAGCAGCCAGCCCGACAGGGTCACTGAAGCTTTCTTT	CASSQPDRVTEAFF
15	TRBJ2-7	TRBD1	few	TRBV18	TGTGCCAGCTCACCAAACGCGAAAGGGGGCAACGAGCAGTACTTC	CASSPNAKGGNEQYF
13	TRBJ2-7	.	.	TRBV27	TGTGCCAGCAGTTTAGCCAGGGAGGACGAGCAGTACTTC	CASSLAREDEQYF